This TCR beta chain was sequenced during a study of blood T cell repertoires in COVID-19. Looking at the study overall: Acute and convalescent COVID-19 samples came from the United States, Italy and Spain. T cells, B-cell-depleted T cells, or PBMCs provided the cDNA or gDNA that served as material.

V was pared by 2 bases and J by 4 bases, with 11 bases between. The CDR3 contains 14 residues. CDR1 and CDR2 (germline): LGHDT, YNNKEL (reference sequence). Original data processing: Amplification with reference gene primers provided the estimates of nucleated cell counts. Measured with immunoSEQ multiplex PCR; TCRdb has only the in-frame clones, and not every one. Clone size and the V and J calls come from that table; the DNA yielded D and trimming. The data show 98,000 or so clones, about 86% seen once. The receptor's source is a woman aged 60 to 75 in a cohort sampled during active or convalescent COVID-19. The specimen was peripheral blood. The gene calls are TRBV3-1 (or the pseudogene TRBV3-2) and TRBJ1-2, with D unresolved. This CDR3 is CASSQHSGSYGYTF. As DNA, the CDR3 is TGTGCCAGCAGCCAACACAGTGGGAGCTATGGCTACACCTTC.